These 25 T cell receptor beta chains were all obtained from the same sample, sequenced in a study of cytomegalovirus exposure and HLA in healthy donors. Amplification used 60 Vbeta primers and 13 Jbeta primers. The assay was immunoSEQ multiplex PCR, and TCRdb's table has in-frame clones only and misses some. The data show over 150,000 clones, 80% to 90% seen once. The sample consisted of PBMCs. These receptors were obtained from a girl aged 10 to 17 in good health and CMV-seropositive.

This clone appeared a few times. The rearrangement links TRBV15 to TRBJ1-5, with D uncertain. Germline-derived CDR1 and CDR2 are LNHNV and YYDKDF (reference sequence). This CDR3 has 14 residues. The V end lost 1 base, the J end lost 7 bases, and 11 bases lay between the germline ends. The CDR3 loop is CATSRGKGEQPQHF. CDR3 nucleotides: TGTGCCACCAGCAGAGGCAAAGGAGAGCAGCCCCAGCATTTT.

The V gene is TRBV19, the J gene TRBJ2-5; 9 bases are a match to TRBD1. The CDR3 has 17 amino acids. CDR1 and CDR2 (germline): LNHDA, SQIVND (reference sequence). With 2 bases clipped from V and 4 bases from J, the junction kept 11 bases outside the gene matches. The CDR3 loop reads CASSIRPGMGQGETQYF. In DNA, the CDR3 is TGTGCCAGTAGTATACGGCCGGGGATGGGACAGGGAGAGACCCAGTACTTC. Full variable domain (missing parts from reference TRBV19 and TRBJ2-5): DGGITQSPKYLFRKEGQNVTLSCEQNLNHDAMYWYRQDPGQGLRLIYYSQIVNDFQKGDIAEGYSVSREKKESFPLTVTSAQKNPTAFYLCASSIRPGMGQGETQYFGPGTRLLVL.

The CDR3 here is CAWEPGGPVYEQYF. CDR3 nucleotide sequence: TGTGCCTGGGAGCCGGGAGGGCCTGTCTACGAGCAGTACTTC. This chain uses TRBV30 with TRBJ2-7, with 8 bases identical to TRBD2. CDR1 and CDR2 from the germline V gene are GTSNPN and SVGIG (reference sequence). The CDR3 consists of 14 residues. V dropped 5 bases and J dropped 3; count of bases not matched to a gene: 9.

J is TRBJ2-2 and V is TRBV2; perhaps TRBD2 as D (6 bases). V was trimmed by 6 bases and J by 2 bases, leaving 16 bases between them. The length of the CDR3 is 16 residues. Germline-derived CDR1 and CDR2 are SNHLY and FYNNEI. The CDR3: CASRPTSPRNTGELFF. CDR3 in DNA: TGTGCCAGCAGACCGACTAGTCCCCGCAACACCGGGGAGCTGTTTTTT.

With respect to this clone: The junction does not match germline at one end; this may be a read error. The rearrangement joins TRBV11-3 to TRBJ2-1; 8 bases match TRBD2. CDR1 and CDR2 (germline): SGHNT, YENEEA. CDR3 size: 16 residues. The CDR3 DNA reads as TGTGCTAGCAGCTTTATAGCGGGGCGACCCTACAATGAGCAGTTCTTC. Translation: CASSFIAGRPYNEQFF.

The V call is TRBV30, the J call TRBJ2-3, with D possibly matching TRBD1 (5 bases). The CDR3 has 17 residues. Between the trimmed V and J ends, which lost 2 bases and 2 bases, there was a span of 20 bases. Germline CDR1 is GTSNPN and CDR2 is SVGIG (reference sequence). Here the CDR3 DNA reads TGTGCCTGGAGTTTGACAGTATCACTTTACCTCACAGATACGCAGTATTTT. Protein product: CAWSLTVSLYLTDTQYF.

The rearrangement joins TRBV25-1 to TRBJ1-6; the D gene is possibly TRBD1 (6 bases). The CDR3 spans 16 residues. The V gene's germline CDR1 is MGHDK and CDR2 SYGVNS. Trimming cost V 4 bases and J 0 bases, with 10 bases left between them. The CDR3 DNA sequence: TGTGCCAGCAGTGCCGGGGGGGCCTCCTATAATTCACCCCTCCACTTT. It encodes CASSAGGASYNSPLHF.

This sequence joins TRBV28 and TRBJ1-5, with 9 positions matching TRBD1. The length of the CDR3 is 15 residues. The J segment lost 4 bases and the V segment lost 6 bases, leaving 7 bases of the junction unmatched. Germline V gene sequence: CDR1 MDHEN, CDR2 SYDVKM. The CDR3 coding sequence is TGTGCCAGCAGCCCCGGGACAGGGAATAATCAGCCCCAGCATTTT. This codes for CASSPGTGNNQPQHF.

The chain joins TRBV4-1 to TRBJ1-2; D might be TRBD1 (6 bases). This CDR3 contains 18 residues. CDR1 and CDR2 from the germline V gene are MGHRA and YSYEKL. V was pared by 0 bases and J by 5 bases, with 22 bases between. CDR3 coding DNA: TGCGCCAGCAGCCAAGATTTGACGGCAGGGGAAAGGCTTTATGGCTACACCTTC. Translating it yields CASSQDLTAGERLYGYTF.

The chain joins TRBV27 to TRBJ2-7, with a weak D call TRBD1 (5 bases). Trimming shortened V by 5 bases and J by 1 base, and 15 bases separated the two germline ends. This CDR3 spans 15 amino acids. Germline V gives CDR1 MNHEY, CDR2 SMNVEV (reference sequence). The CDR3 reads CASSPRQGISYEQYF. The CDR3 bases are TGTGCCAGCAGTCCCCGGCAGGGAATTTCCTACGAGCAGTACTTC.

The genes are TRBV14 and TRBJ2-5; TRBD2 agrees at 7 bases. This CDR3 is 16 amino acids long. With V trimmed by 7 bases and J by 3 bases, 14 bases remained unmatched. CDR1 SGHDN and CDR2 FVKESK come from the germline V gene. For the CDR3, the DNA is TGTGCCAGCACCCTTAGCGGGCCGTCACAAGAAGAGACCCAGTACTTC. Protein product: CASTLSGPSQEETQYF.

This clone appeared a single time. The V and J genes are TRBV10-1 and TRBJ1-1, with 7 bases lining up with TRBD1. Germline V gene sequence: CDR1 WNHNN, CDR2 SYGVQD (reference sequence). The J segment lost 0 bases and the V segment lost 4 bases, leaving 2 bases of the junction unmatched. This CDR3 contains 14 residues. The CDR3 sequence is CASSVTGVNTEAFF. The CDR3 coding sequence is TGCGCCAGCAGTGTAACAGGGGTGAACACTGAAGCTTTCTTT.

The genes are TRBV25-1 and TRBJ2-7, with 9 bases fitting TRBD1. The V segment lost 5 bases and the J segment 5 bases; nucleotides outside the gene matches: 7. Germline lookup yields CDR1 MGHDK and CDR2 SYGVNS. CDR3 length equals 14 residues. The DNA for the CDR3 is TGTGCCAGCAGTCCCCAACGGACAGGGGACGAGCAGTACTTC. It codes for CASSPQRTGDEQYF.

This chain uses TRBV5-4 with TRBJ2-7; D possibly corresponds to TRBD2 (6 bases). CDR1 is SGHNT and CDR2 is YYREEE in the germline V gene (reference sequence). Trimming removed 1 base at V and 2 bases at J, with 16 bases between. This CDR3 has 16 amino acids. The CDR3 nucleotides are TGTGCCAGCAGCTTGAGTTGGAGGGAAGGGGCCTACGAGCAGTACTTC. The encoded protein is CASSLSWREGAYEQYF.

Only one count was recorded for this clone. The chain employs TRBV10-2 and TRBJ2-5; 12 bases are shared with TRBD2. Germline V gene data show CDR1 as WSHSY and CDR2 as SAAADI. Trimming cost V 8 bases and J 7 bases; bases outside gene matches: 11. This CDR3 is built from 15 residues. The CDR3 sequence: CASGFLAGGLWTQYF. CDR3 nucleotide sequence: TGCGCCAGCGGATTTCTAGCGGGGGGGCTATGGACCCAGTACTTC.

The rearrangement uses TRBV7-8 and TRBJ2-1; the D gene is possibly TRBD2 (5 bases). Trimming pared 0 bases from V and 3 bases from J, leaving 12 bases between. CDR1 is SGHVS, CDR2 FQNEAQ, per germline. The CDR3 is made up of 16 amino acids. CDR3 coding DNA: TGTGCCAGCAGCTTAGCGCAACGGGGAAACTACAATGAGCAGTTCTTC. Amino acid sequence: CASSLAQRGNYNEQFF.

The rearrangement joins TRBV18 to TRBJ1-4; TRBD1 might be the D (5 bases). Germline V gene sequence: CDR1 KGHSH, CDR2 LQKENI. The CDR3 runs 14 residues. Trimming stripped 4 bases from V and 4 bases from J, with 10 bases between. The DNA for the CDR3 is TGTGCCAGCTCACGAGCAGGGCGTAATGAAAAACTGTTTTTT. This gives the protein CASSRAGRNEKLFF.

The chain uses TRBV11-2 and TRBJ2-3, with 10 nucleotides matching TRBD2. Looked up from germline, CDR1 is SGHAT and CDR2 is FQNNGV. This CDR3 has 14 residues. The ends lost 5 bases at V and 8 bases at J; junction bases unmatched: 7. CDR3 DNA: TGTGCCAGCAGCCCAGGGACTAGCGTCGGTACGCAGTATTTT. This codes for CASSPGTSVGTQYF.

The chain joins TRBV2 to TRBJ1-4; D is unclear. This CDR3 has 12 residues. Deletions cut 6 bases from V and 4 bases from J, with 6 bases between. Germline assignment: CDR1 SNHLY and CDR2 FYNNEI. In DNA form, the CDR3 reads TGTGCCAGCAGGAAGAGTAATGAAAAACTGTTTTTT. It codes for CASRKSNEKLFF.

V is TRBV7-9 and J is TRBJ2-7, with 7 bases lining up with TRBD1. CDR3 length: 16 amino acids. Germline-derived CDR1 and CDR2 are SEHNR and FQNEAQ (reference sequence). CDR3 in DNA: TGTGCTAAAACCCCTCGGTCCCCGGACAGGAGGTACGAGCAGTACTTC. Amino acids: CAKTPRSPDRRYEQYF.

This chain uses TRBV11-1 with TRBJ2-7; tentatively, D is TRBD2 (7 bases). The ends were cut back, 0 bases at V and 5 bases at J, with 14 bases in the middle. Looked up from germline, CDR1 is SGHAT and CDR2 is FQDESV (reference sequence). This CDR3 region has 15 residues. The CDR3 region is CASSLARGGFDEQYF. The CDR3 nucleotides are TGTGCCAGCAGCTTAGCGAGGGGGGGATTTGACGAGCAGTACTTC.

Here the CDR3 DNA reads TGTGCCAGCAGTGAAGGCCCAGGTCGACGGTCACCCCTCCACTTT. It translates to CASSEGPGRRSPLHF. The chain recombines TRBV6-4 with TRBJ1-6; D is uncertain. CDR1 is MRHNA and CDR2 is SNTAGT in the germline V gene. This CDR3 spans 15 amino acids. The V end lost 3 bases, the J end lost 10 bases, and 16 bases lay between the germline ends.

This clone was detected only a few times. This chain connects TRBV9 to TRBJ2-6, with 9 nucleotides matching TRBD1. In germline, CDR1 is SGDLS, CDR2 YYNGEE. The V gene end was trimmed by 3 bases and the J gene end by 5 bases; junction bases not matched to a gene: 9. CDR3 length: 17 residues. The CDR3 protein is CASSARDRVTRANVLTF. CDR3 coding DNA: TGTGCCAGCAGCGCCCGGGACAGGGTAACGAGGGCCAACGTCCTGACTTTC.

This chain uses TRBV6-1 with TRBJ2-1; D may be TRBD1 (6 bases). Trimming left V 7 bases short and J 4 bases short, with 17 bases between. The germline CDR1 and CDR2 sequences are MNHNS and SASEGT. This CDR3 spans 15 amino acids. CDR3 nucleotides: TGTGCCAGCACCCTAACAGGGATACTTTACAATGAGCAGTTCTTC. Translation: CASTLTGILYNEQFF.

Only a few counts were recorded for this clone. J is TRBJ1-5 and V is TRBV6-5, with TRBD1 as a possible D gene (6 bases). CDR1 and CDR2 (germline): MNHEY, SVGAGI. CDR3 size: 15 residues. V shed 5 bases and J shed 7 bases, with 18 bases lying between them. The CDR3 reads CASSLDRTPWQPQHF. The CDR3 DNA reads as TGTGCCAGCAGTCTCGACAGGACCCCGTGGCAGCCCCAGCATTTT.